Presented here are 10 T cell receptor beta chains from one specimen sequenced in a study of T cell responses to AZD1222 COVID-19 vaccine. Libraries were prepared by immunoSEQ multiplex PCR; TCRdb keeps only in-frame clonotypes and omits some of them. The sample holds 150,000 to 180,000 clones; about 88% are singletons and the top ten take 3% to 3.5%. The specimen was peripheral blood, collected on day 0 of AZD1222 vaccination. The receptors stem from an adult in good health.

This clone was seen once. The chain combines TRBV6-6 with TRBJ2-7; 7 nucleotides match TRBD1. CDR1 and CDR2 from the germline V gene are MNHNY and SVGAGI (reference sequence). This CDR3 spans 13 amino acids. With V trimmed by 10 bases and J by 2 bases, 8 bases remained unmatched. CDR3 amino acids: CATRTGATYEQYF. DNA of the CDR3: TGTGCCACCAGGACAGGAGCAACCTACGAGCAGTACTTC.

The chain links TRBV12-3 or TRBV12-4 to TRBJ2-1; 10 nucleotides align to TRBD2. V lost 5 bases to trimming and J lost 8 bases; unmatched junction nucleotides: 3. CDR3 length: 13 amino acids. CDR3 nucleotide sequence: TGTGCCAGCAGTACCGGGACTAGCGATGAGCAGTTCTTC. Translating gives CASSTGTSDEQFF.

This clone came up once. The chain uses TRBV18 and TRBJ1-2, with 9 bases matching TRBD1. The CDR3 totals 16 residues. The V segment lost 5 bases and the J segment 4 bases; nucleotides outside the gene matches: 11. Germline-derived CDR1 and CDR2 are KGHSH and LQKENI. The CDR3 loop is CASSSQGGTGIYGYTF. CDR3 coding DNA: TGTGCCAGCTCATCCCAAGGGGGGACAGGGATCTATGGCTACACCTTC.

The CDR3 is CASSYSGGNSPLHF. CDR3 DNA: TGTGCCAGCAGTTACTCCGGGGGTAATTCACCCCTCCACTTT. This sequence joins TRBV6-2 or TRBV6-3 and TRBJ1-6; a weak D match, TRBD1 (5 bases). V was trimmed by 0 bases and J by 6 bases, leaving 6 bases between them. The CDR3 runs 14 residues. Looked up from germline, CDR1 is MNHEY and CDR2 is SVGEGT.

This sequence joins TRBV11-3 and TRBJ2-1; 8 nucleotides match TRBD2. V lost 4 bases and J lost 4; bases outside the gene matches: 9. CDR3 length: 16 residues. CDR1 SGHNT and CDR2 YENEEA come from the germline V gene. CDR3 region: CASSSRGGYQYNEQFF. The CDR3 DNA reads TGTGCCAGCAGCTCCCGGGGGGGCTACCAGTACAATGAGCAGTTCTTC.

V is TRBV23-1 and J is TRBJ1-2; the D is unclear. TRBV23-1 is given ORF status, its function remaining uncertain. This CDR3 is built from 12 residues. Trimming removed 6 bases at V and 8 bases at J, with 13 bases between. This chain's CDR3 is CASSAAWKGYTF. The CDR3 DNA sequence: TGCGCCAGCAGCGCGGCGTGGAAAGGCTACACCTTC.

The CDR3 nucleotides are TGTGCCAGCAGTGAACCCGCTAGCGTGAGTGAGCAGTTCTTC. It yields the protein CASSEPASVSEQFF. The rearrangement uses TRBV25-1 and TRBJ2-1, with D possibly TRBD2 on 6 matching bases. V lost 2 bases and J lost 9, with 14 bases in between. Germline values: CDR1 MGHDK, CDR2 SYGVNS. The CDR3 totals 14 residues.

The genes are TRBV7-9 and TRBJ1-1; no reliable D call. CDR3 length: 14 residues. With 5 bases removed from V and 4 bases from J, the gap between germline ends came to 14 bases. Germline-derived CDR1 and CDR2 are SEHNR and FQNEAQ (reference sequence). CDR3 sequence: CASSLIGGSTEAFF. As DNA, the CDR3 is TGTGCCAGCAGCCTCATAGGCGGGTCCACTGAAGCTTTCTTT.

The chain links TRBV9 to TRBJ1-6; 8 bases align to TRBD1. From germline, CDR1 is SGDLS and CDR2 YYNGEE. V lost 3 bases to trimming and J lost 6 bases; unmatched junction nucleotides: 8. The CDR3 consists of 16 residues. The CDR3 region has the DNA TGTGCCAGCAGCGAGACAGGGGTCGGTGGTAATTCACCCCTCCACTTT. It is translated as CASSETGVGGNSPLHF.

This chain joins TRBV3-1 (or the pseudogene TRBV3-2) and TRBJ2-2, with 12 nucleotides matching TRBD1. The J segment lost 8 bases and the V segment lost 1 base, leaving 5 bases of the junction unmatched. The CDR3 length is 16 residues. The germline V gene has CDR1 LGHDT and CDR2 YNNKEL (reference sequence). CDR3 amino acids: CASSQAGTGGSGELFF. CDR3 bases: TGTGCCAGCAGCCAAGCCGGGACAGGGGGCTCGGGGGAGCTGTTTTTT.